This TCR beta chain derives from a study of early T cells in non-severe SARS-CoV-2 infection. Looking at the study overall: From unsorted whole blood, bulk RNA was sequenced, and the chains remained unpaired. General study findings and limits: VDJdb-based matching was biased toward anti-spike CD8 responses and missed private and CD4 specificities.

V trimming: 6 bases; J trimming: 6 bases; junction bases outside the gene matches: 10. The germline CDR1 and CDR2 sequences are SNHLY and FYNNEI. The CDR3 has 14 residues. Individual cDNA molecules each received unique molecular identifiers attached to them. Each CDR3 protein gets one entry after TCRdb re-called the 5' RACE reads with MiXCR. The sample has around 60,000 distinct CDR3 sequences, around 13% seen once; the top ten hold 4.2%. In the case of this clonotype: The antigen remains undetermined.

The clonotype originates from an adult who was a healthcare worker with PCR-confirmed SARS-CoV-2 infection or an uninfected control (not recorded which). The chain uses TRBV2 and TRBJ1-2; 7 bases agree with TRBD1. The sequenced sample was whole blood. This CDR3 reads CASRGQAADHGYTF. The CDR3 nucleotides are TGTGCCAGCAGAGGACAGGCCGCCGATCATGGCTACACCTTC. The whole variable domain, filled in from reference TRBV2 and TRBJ1-2, reads EPEVTQTPSHQVTQMGQEVILRCVPISNHLYFYWYRQILGQKVEFLVSFYNNEISEKSEIFDDQFSVERPDGSNFTLKIRSTKLEDSAMYFCASRGQAADHGYTFGSGTRLTVV.